The clone carrying this T cell receptor (beta chain) has only a few counts. Its antigen remains unidentified. The V and J ends lost 4 bases and 0 bases respectively, with 12 bases between them. The CDR3 runs 16 residues. Germline V gives CDR1 MNHEY, CDR2 SMNVEV (reference sequence). These data come from a study of T cell repertoires in cytomegalovirus infection. Overall study: Peptides in the study included HLA-C-restricted and HLA-B-restricted CMV epitopes.

Whole-study results and caveats: Cumulative public TCR beta family frequency identified carriers of CMV plus the relevant HLA. In two of eight donors, the top clonotype was HLA-C-restricted CMV-specific.

MiXCR, run by TCRdb on the reads, gives a single entry per CDR3 protein. The sample lists roughly 340,000 distinct CDR3 sequences; around 29% were seen once. The origin of this receptor is a human donor in good health (CMV status not recorded). Some clones in this sample may be carry-over from other donors' samples. V usage is TRBV27 and J usage is TRBJ2-2; D unresolved. Specimen: cultured PBMCs, collected from culture after CMV antigen stimulation. As DNA, the CDR3 is TGTGCCAGCAGTTATGCTGTGTACCCGAACACCGGGGAGCTGTTTTTT. It translates to CASSYAVYPNTGELFF.